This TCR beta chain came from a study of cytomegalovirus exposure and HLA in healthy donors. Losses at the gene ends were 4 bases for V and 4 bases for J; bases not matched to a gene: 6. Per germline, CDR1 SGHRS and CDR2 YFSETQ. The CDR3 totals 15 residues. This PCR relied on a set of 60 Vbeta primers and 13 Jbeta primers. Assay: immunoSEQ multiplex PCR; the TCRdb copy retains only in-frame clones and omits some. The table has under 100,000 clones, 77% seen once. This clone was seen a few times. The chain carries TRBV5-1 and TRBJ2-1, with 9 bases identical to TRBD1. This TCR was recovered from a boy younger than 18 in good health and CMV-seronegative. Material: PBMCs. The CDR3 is CASSRDRGSYNEQFF. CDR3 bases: TGCGCCAGCAGCAGAGACAGGGGGTCTTACAATGAGCAGTTCTTC. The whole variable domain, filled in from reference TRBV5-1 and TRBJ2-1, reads KAGVTQTPRYLIKTRGQQVTLSCSPISGHRSVSWYQQTPGQGLQFLFEYFSETQRNKGNFPGRFSGRQFSNSRSEMNVSTLELGDSALYLCASSRDRGSYNEQFFGPGTRLTVL.